The clone carrying this T cell receptor (beta chain) was seen only a few times. Its target is unknown. Exposure to brentuximab vedotin varied, and each patient had relapsed following autologous stem cell transplantation. The repertoire was sequenced with immunoSEQ multiplex PCR; TCRdb's copy has only in-frame clones and lacks some. The sample consists of some 22,000 clones, about 78% of them appearing once. The data stem from a study of PD-1 blockade in classical Hodgkin lymphoma. Study-wide findings and caveats: Reported baseline diversity: healthy donors highest, relapsed/refractory patients lowest. By C4D1, diversity of CD4+ TCRs had risen significantly, whereas that of CD8+ TCRs had not.

The CDR3 covers 12 residues. The V end lost 8 bases, the J end lost 3 bases, and 13 bases lay between the germline ends. CDR1 and CDR2 (germline): SQVTM, ANQGSEA. The sequences come from peripheral blood mononuclear cells (PBMCs), collected before the second cycle of nivolumab. The chain links TRBV29-1 to TRBJ1-1; a weak D match, TRBD1 (6 bases). This TCR was sampled from a human donor with classical Hodgkin lymphoma. This CDR3 is CSTTQGDTEAFF. For the CDR3, the DNA is TGCAGCACGACACAGGGAGACACTGAAGCTTTCTTT.